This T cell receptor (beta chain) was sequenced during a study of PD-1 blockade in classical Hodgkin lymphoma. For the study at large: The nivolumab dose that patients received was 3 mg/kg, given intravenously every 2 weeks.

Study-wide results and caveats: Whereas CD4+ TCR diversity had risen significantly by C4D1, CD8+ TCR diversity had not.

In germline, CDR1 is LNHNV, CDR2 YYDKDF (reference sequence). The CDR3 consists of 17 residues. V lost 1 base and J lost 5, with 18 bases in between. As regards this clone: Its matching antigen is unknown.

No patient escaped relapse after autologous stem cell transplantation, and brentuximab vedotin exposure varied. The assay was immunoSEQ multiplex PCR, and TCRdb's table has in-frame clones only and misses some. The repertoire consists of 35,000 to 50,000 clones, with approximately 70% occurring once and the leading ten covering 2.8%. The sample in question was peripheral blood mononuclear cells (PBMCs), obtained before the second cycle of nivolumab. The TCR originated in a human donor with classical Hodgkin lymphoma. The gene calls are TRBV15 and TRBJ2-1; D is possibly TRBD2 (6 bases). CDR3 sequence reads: CATSRVLLATANNEQFF. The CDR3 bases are TGTGCCACCAGCAGAGTCCTTCTAGCGACCGCCAACAATGAGCAGTTCTTC.